These T cell receptor beta chains were read from a single sample in a study of control samples from healthy donors and cancer patients. Profiling relied on immunoSEQ multiplex PCR, and the TCRdb table lists in-frame clones only, not all of them. The sample carries 150,000 or so clones, about 93% recorded once. The sequencing input was blood. These receptors all come from a woman aged 25-40 years in good health. The CDR3 runs from the conserved cysteine through the conserved F or W. Each record gives: clone size, D gene, J gene, V gene, CDR3 DNA, CDR3 protein. A D gene is named only where the DNA matches it firmly. Where a row states a size, it is once, few, many or the class of an expanded clone; other rows omit it.

>NA|TRBD1|TRBJ1-2|TRBV11-2
TGTGCCAGCAGCTCAGGACAGGGGGACTATGGCTACACCTTC
CASSSGQGDYGYTF
>few|NA|TRBJ1-5|TRBV6-2/TRBV6-3
TGTGCCAGCAGCATTGGACAACCGGCCCAGCCCCAGCATTTT
CASSIGQPAQPQHF
>NA|NA|TRBJ2-3|TRBV19
TGTGCCAGTAGTATTACGGCAGATACGCAGTATTTT
CASSITADTQYF
>NA|TRBD2|TRBJ2-1|TRBV7-3
TGTGCCAGCAGCTTAGGGACGGCGGGAGTCAATGAGCAGTTCTTC
CASSLGTAGVNEQFF
>NA|NA|TRBJ1-3|TRBV9
TGTGCCAGCTCGCTCTTCGGACGGAACACCATATATTTT
CASSLFGRNTIYF
>NA|NA|TRBJ2-7|TRBV5-4
TGTGCCAGCAGGCCTCAGGGGCCACACTCCTACGAGCAGTACTTC
CASRPQGPHSYEQYF
>NA|NA|TRBJ2-5|TRBV5-6
TGTGCCAGCAGCTTGATTTACCAAGAGACCCAGTACTTC
CASSLIYQETQYF
>NA|TRBD2|TRBJ2-5|TRBV4-1
TGCGCCAGCAGCCAAGAAAGACTAGCGGGAGGCGGGAAAGAGACCCAGTACTTC
CASSQERLAGGGKETQYF
>NA|NA|TRBJ2-3|TRBV27
TGTGCCAGCAGTTTAGGCCGGGATACGCAGTATTTT
CASSLGRDTQYF
>once|NA|TRBJ2-5|TRBV28
TGTGCCAGCAGCAACACGATGCGCCTGAAAGAGACCCAGTACTTC
CASSNTMRLKETQYF
>NA|NA|TRBJ1-2|TRBV7-3
TGTGCCAGCAGCCCCGGTCGGGGGGGCCTTCGCTTGGACTATGGCTACACCTTC
CASSPGRGGLRLDYGYTF
>NA|NA|TRBJ1-2|TRBV24-1
TGTGCCACCAGTGATTACCACGACGAGGATGGCTACACCTTC
CATSDYHDEDGYTF
>NA|TRBD2|TRBJ2-1|TRBV2
TGTGCCAGTTGTGGGGGGTCGACTAGCGGGGTCCCGGTCAATGAGCAGTTCTTC
CASCGGSTSGVPVNEQFF
>NA|TRBD1|TRBJ2-3|TRBV11-1
TGTGCCAGCAGCTTAGCGGGGACACAGGGGGCCACAGATACGCAGTATTTT
CASSLAGTQGATDTQYF
>NA|NA|TRBJ2-2|TRBV11-3
TGTGCCAGCAGCTTAGGGGTCGGGGAGCTGTTTTTT
CASSLGVGELFF
>NA|NA|TRBJ2-3|TRBV18
TGTGCCAGCTCACCAGGGGGCCCTCGAAGAGATACGCAGTATTTT
CASSPGGPRRDTQYF
>once|NA|TRBJ2-1|TRBV9
TGTGCCAGCAGCGGGGGGACTGGCAATGAGCAGTTCTTC
CASSGGTGNEQFF
>NA|NA|TRBJ1-3|TRBV28
TGTGCCAGCGGAAGGGGCCTACCGACCTCTGGAAACACCATATATTTT
CASGRGLPTSGNTIYF
>NA|NA|TRBJ2-7|TRBV7-9
TGTGCCAGCAGGCGAGGGGGGGAGCAGTACTTC
CASRRGGEQYF